This TCR beta chain comes out of a study of CD8+ T cells in alopecia areata. The study, taken as a whole, reports: Clonality in the scalp and expanded CD8+ clones ranked among the top 100 were significantly decreased by tofacitinib.

cDNA prepared by RNA extraction and subsequent reverse transcription served as the template for sequencing. Profiled with immunoSEQ multiplex PCR; TCRdb holds only in-frame clones, not every one. The table lists some 180,000 clones, roughly 50% of them singletons. As regards this clone: Its target is not known.

The germline gives CDR1 MNHEY, CDR2 SMNVEV (reference sequence). The CDR3 sequence is 13 residues long. The V gene lost 8 bases and the J gene lost 2 bases, with 10 bases spanning the gap. Treatment noted: oral pan-JAK inhibitor, 5-10 mg twice daily. Isolation of CD4+ and CD8+ T cells from PBMCs was achieved by sorting. The clonotype comes from a human donor with alopecia areata. The chain is built from TRBV27 and TRBJ2-1, with D tentatively TRBD1 (6 bases). The sample was CD8+ T cells sorted from blood, taken at week 24, from a patient treated with tofacitinib. CDR3 DNA: TGTGCCAGCGCACAGGGTCCCTACAATGAGCAGTTCTTC. Its translation: CASAQGPYNEQFF.